This TCR beta chain was recorded in a study of blood T cell repertoires in COVID-19. Study information: Acute and convalescent COVID-19 specimens originated in the United States, Italy and Spain.

CDR3 length: 13 residues. Trimming cost V 5 bases and J 0 bases, with 5 bases left between them. Per germline, CDR1 SEHNR and CDR2 FQNEAQ (reference sequence). This clone was counted a few times. The repertoire was sequenced with immunoSEQ multiplex PCR; TCRdb's copy has only in-frame clones and lacks some. Altogether some 150,000 clones are present, 65% to 90% being singletons, with the ten largest covering under 3%. Sequencing used peripheral blood. This rearrangement joins TRBV7-9 to TRBJ2-1; D not resolved. This TCR was recovered from a man over 45 with acute or convalescent COVID-19. The CDR3 loop reads CASSPRSYNEQFF. DNA of the CDR3: TGTGCCAGCAGCCCCCGCTCCTACAATGAGCAGTTCTTC.